This T cell receptor beta chain comes out of a study of T cell responses to AZD1222 COVID-19 vaccine. Study-wide findings and caveats: AZD1222 recipients seropositive at baseline numbered only six or seven. Unmutated variant regions are reportedly the target of nearly half of TCRs that are spike-specific.

The analysis combined second doses at about 4 or about 12 weeks. Clones were sequenced by immunoSEQ multiplex PCR, and TCRdb holds only the in-frame ones, with some missing. The sample has about 78,000 clones; 90% are singletons. This clone turned up a few times. The target antigen is unknown. Unmatched junction bases numbered 6, after V lost 5 bases and J lost 4 bases. The CDR3 loop spans 15 amino acids. In germline, CDR1 is MNHEY, CDR2 SVGAGI. The origin of this receptor is an adult who received the AZD1222 COVID-19 vaccine. The J gene is TRBJ2-1, the V gene TRBV6-5; 9 nucleotides line up with TRBD1. This sample comprised peripheral blood, obtained 28 days after the second AZD1222 dose. The CDR3 sequence is CASSPGQGRYNEQFF. CDR3 sequence (DNA): TGTGCCAGCAGTCCGGGACAGGGCCGGTACAATGAGCAGTTCTTC.